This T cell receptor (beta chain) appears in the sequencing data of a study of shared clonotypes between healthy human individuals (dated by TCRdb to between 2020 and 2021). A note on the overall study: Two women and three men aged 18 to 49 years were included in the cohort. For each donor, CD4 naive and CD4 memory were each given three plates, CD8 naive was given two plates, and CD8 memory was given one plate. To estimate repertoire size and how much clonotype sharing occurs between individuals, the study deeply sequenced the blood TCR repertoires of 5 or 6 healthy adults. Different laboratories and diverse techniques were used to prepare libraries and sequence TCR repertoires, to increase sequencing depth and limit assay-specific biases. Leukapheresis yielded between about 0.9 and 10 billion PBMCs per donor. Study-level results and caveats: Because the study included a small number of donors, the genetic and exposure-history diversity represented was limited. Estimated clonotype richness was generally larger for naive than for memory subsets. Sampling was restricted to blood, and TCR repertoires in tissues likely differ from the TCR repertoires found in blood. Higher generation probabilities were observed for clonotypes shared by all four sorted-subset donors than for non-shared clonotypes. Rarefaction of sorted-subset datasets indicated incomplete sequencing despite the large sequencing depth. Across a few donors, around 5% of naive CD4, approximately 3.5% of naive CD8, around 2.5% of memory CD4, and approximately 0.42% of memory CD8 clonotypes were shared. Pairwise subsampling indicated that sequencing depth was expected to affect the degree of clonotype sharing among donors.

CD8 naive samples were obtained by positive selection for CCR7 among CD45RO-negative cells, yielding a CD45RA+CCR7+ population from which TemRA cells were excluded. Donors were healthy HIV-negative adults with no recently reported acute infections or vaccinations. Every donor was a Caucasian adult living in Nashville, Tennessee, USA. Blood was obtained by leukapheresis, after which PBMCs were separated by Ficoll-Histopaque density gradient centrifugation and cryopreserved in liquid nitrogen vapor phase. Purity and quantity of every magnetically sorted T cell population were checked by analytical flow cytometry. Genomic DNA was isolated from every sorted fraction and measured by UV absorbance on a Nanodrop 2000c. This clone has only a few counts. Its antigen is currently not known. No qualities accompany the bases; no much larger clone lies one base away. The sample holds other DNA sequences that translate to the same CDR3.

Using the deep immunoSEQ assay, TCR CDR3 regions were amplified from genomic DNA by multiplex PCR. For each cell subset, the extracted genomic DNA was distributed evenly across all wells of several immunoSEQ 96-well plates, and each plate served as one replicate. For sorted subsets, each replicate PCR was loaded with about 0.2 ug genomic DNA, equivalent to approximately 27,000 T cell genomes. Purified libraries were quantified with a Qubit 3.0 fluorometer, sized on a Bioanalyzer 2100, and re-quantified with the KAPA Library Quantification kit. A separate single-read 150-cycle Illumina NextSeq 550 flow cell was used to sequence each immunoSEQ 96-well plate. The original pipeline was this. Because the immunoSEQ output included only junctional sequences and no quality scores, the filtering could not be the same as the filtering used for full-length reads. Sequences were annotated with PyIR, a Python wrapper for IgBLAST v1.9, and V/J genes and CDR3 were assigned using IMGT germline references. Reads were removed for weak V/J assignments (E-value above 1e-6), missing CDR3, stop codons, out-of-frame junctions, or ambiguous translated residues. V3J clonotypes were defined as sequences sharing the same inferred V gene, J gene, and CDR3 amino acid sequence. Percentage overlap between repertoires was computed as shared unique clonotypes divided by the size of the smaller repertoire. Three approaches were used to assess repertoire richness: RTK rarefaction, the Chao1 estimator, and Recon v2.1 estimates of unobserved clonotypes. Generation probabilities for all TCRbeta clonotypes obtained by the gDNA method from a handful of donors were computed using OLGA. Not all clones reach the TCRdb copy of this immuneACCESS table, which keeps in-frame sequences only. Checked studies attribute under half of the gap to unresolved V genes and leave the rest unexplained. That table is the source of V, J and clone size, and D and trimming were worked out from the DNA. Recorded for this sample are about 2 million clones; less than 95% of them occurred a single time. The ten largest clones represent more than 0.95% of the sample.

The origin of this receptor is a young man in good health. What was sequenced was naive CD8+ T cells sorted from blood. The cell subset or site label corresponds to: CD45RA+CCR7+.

The bases are TGTGCCAGTAGTCCCGGGACAGGGGGATACGAGCAGTACTTC. Its translation reads: CASSPGTGGYEQYF. The chain links TRBV19 with TRBJ2-7, and 11 junction bases match TRBD1. V lost 5 bases and J lost 4 bases, and the count of bases not matched to a germline gene is 4. The CDR3 starts with the cysteine, ends with the phenylalanine, and has 14 residues. Only CDR3 DNA remains: 42 bases, in frame from the first base. Per the germline V gene (reference sequence), LNHDA is the CDR1 and SQIVND is the CDR2.